These 17 T cell receptor beta chains were sequenced from one sample in a study of beta chain features in type 1 diabetes (dated 2018 in TCRdb). Libraries were made using the immunoSEQ multiplex PCR assay. The entire amount of isolated RNA was reverse transcribed using the High Capacity cDNA Reverse Transcription Kit, so the sequenced TCRB transcripts were expressed ones. TCRdb retrieved this table from immuneACCESS and kept in-frame rearrangements only. Not all clones are present; in checked studies, unresolved V genes account for under half, and no reason is known for the remainder. The table for this sample lists 200,000 to 250,000 clones; roughly a tenth of them were counted only once. Approximately 1.5% of the sample comes from the top ten. Sample: central memory CD4+ T cells from blood. All receptors come from a man younger than 35 in good health.

This clone was seen a handful of times. This sequence may be a read error, since a much larger clone differs from it by one base. The chain links TRBV11-3 to TRBJ2-3; D may be TRBD2 (5 bases). Germline V gene data show CDR1 as SGHNT and CDR2 as YENEEA. The CDR3 is made up of 13 amino acids. The V gene lost 1 base and the J gene lost 3 bases, with 5 bases spanning the gap. The CDR3 region is CASSLGGTDTQYF. Written as DNA, the CDR3 is TGTGCCAGCAGCTTAGGAGGGACAGATACGCAGTATTTT.

The genes are TRBV6-1 and TRBJ2-1; D perhaps matches TRBD1 (5 bases). Trimming removed 4 bases from V and 8 bases from J, with 15 bases in between. The CDR3 consists of 14 residues. The germline CDR1 and CDR2 sequences are MNHNS and SASEGT. CDR3 residues: CASSGMTANHEQFF. The CDR3 DNA reads TGTGCCAGCAGTGGGATGACAGCAAACCATGAGCAGTTCTTC.

The table lists this clone with a few counts. This chain uses TRBV30 with TRBJ1-5; D possibly corresponds to TRBD1 (6 bases). CDR3 length: 13 amino acids. From germline, CDR1 is GTSNPN and CDR2 SVGIG (reference sequence). V was trimmed by 5 bases and J by 5 bases, leaving 13 bases between them. CDR3 region: CAWGDRKDQPQHF. CDR3 sequence (DNA): TGTGCCTGGGGAGACAGGAAAGATCAGCCCCAGCATTTT.

V is TRBV30 and J is TRBJ2-5; D possibly corresponds to TRBD1 (6 bases). V lost 2 bases and J 9 bases, leaving 19 bases between the germline ends. The CDR3 runs 14 residues. Germline V gene sequence: CDR1 GTSNPN, CDR2 SVGIG (reference sequence). The DNA of the CDR3 is TGTGCCTGGAGTCCAACCGACAGGCACGGGGCCCAGTACTTC. The encoded protein is CAWSPTDRHGAQYF.

This clone was seen more than once but under ten times. The chain employs TRBV29-1 and TRBJ1-3; D gene unclear. This CDR3 spans 15 amino acids. V dropped 4 bases and J dropped 4 bases, with 17 bases sitting between them. CDR1 is SQVTM and CDR2 is ANQGSEA in the germline V gene. This CDR3 is CSVGTAAGPGNTIYF. CDR3 coding DNA: TGCAGCGTTGGAACGGCTGCAGGCCCGGGAAACACCATATATTTT. The whole variable domain, remainder taken from reference TRBV29-1 and TRBJ1-3, is SAVISQKPSRDICQRGTSLTIQCQVDSQVTMMFWYRQQPGQSLTLIATANQGSEATYESGFVIDKFPISRPNLTFSTLTVSNMSPEDSSIYLCSVGTAAGPGNTIYFGEGSWLTVV.

With respect to this clone: Other DNA sequences in the same sample also yield this CDR3. V and J are TRBV20-1 and TRBJ2-2; D remains unclear. Between the trimmed V and J ends, which lost 4 bases and 8 bases, there was a span of 8 bases. Germline assignment: CDR1 DFQATT and CDR2 SNEGSKA (reference sequence). This CDR3 comprises 11 residues. The CDR3 is CSANPLGELFF. The CDR3 coding sequence is TGCAGTGCTAACCCACTAGGGGAGCTGTTTTTT.

V is TRBV27 and J is TRBJ1-4, with TRBD1 identical over 10 bases. Germline V gene lookup returns CDR1 MNHEY and CDR2 SMNVEV (reference sequence). The CDR3 length is 13 residues. V was pared by 8 bases and J by 7 bases, with 4 bases of the junction left unmatched. CDR3 in amino acids: CASADRGIEKLFF. The CDR3 DNA sequence: TGTGCCAGCGCGGACAGGGGGATTGAAAAACTGTTTTTT.

This clone has only a few counts. V and J are TRBV5-6 and TRBJ1-1; 7 nucleotides agree with TRBD1. V shed 4 bases, J shed 4 bases, and the junction held 13 bases outside the gene matches. This CDR3 has 16 residues. Germline lookup yields CDR1 SGHDT and CDR2 YYEEEE. Here the CDR3 DNA reads TGTGCCAGCAGCGTCACAGGGGCGAGGCTCGGCACTGAAGCTTTCTTT. Translating it yields CASSVTGARLGTEAFF. The whole variable domain, remainder taken from reference TRBV5-6 and TRBJ1-1, is DAGVTQSPTHLIKTRGQQVTLRCSPKSGHDTVSWYQQALGQGPQFIFQYYEEEERQRGNFPDRFSGHQFPNYSSELNVNALLLGDSALYLCASSVTGARLGTEAFFGQGTRLTVV.

The V and J genes are TRBV7-3 and TRBJ2-3, with D possibly TRBD1 on 6 matching bases. Germline CDR1 is SGHTA and CDR2 is FQGTGA. V shed 5 bases and J shed 2 bases, with 14 bases lying between them. The CDR3 sequence is 15 residues long. The CDR3 reads CASSNPQGPTDTQYF. CDR3 DNA sequence: TGTGCCAGCAGCAATCCGCAGGGGCCCACAGATACGCAGTATTTT.

V is TRBV4-2 and J is TRBJ2-1; D gene uncertain. The V end was cut by 5 bases, the J end by 0 bases, with 8 bases between. In germline, CDR1 is LGHNA, CDR2 YNFKEQ. This CDR3 is built from 14 residues. CDR3 sequence reads: CASSRASSYNEQFF. CDR3 bases: TGTGCCAGCAGCAGGGCTAGCTCCTACAATGAGCAGTTCTTC.

The chain links TRBV27 to TRBJ2-7; D tentatively reads TRBD1 or TRBD2 (5 bases each). V lost 0 bases and J lost 1, with 13 bases in between. Looked up from germline, CDR1 is MNHEY and CDR2 is SMNVEV (reference sequence). CDR3 size: 16 residues. CDR3 DNA: TGTGCCAGCAGTTTATCCGCCGGGACGTTTTCCTACGAGCAGTACTTC. It yields the protein CASSLSAGTFSYEQYF.

This clone has a handful of counts. The genes are TRBV20-1 and TRBJ1-1; D possibly corresponds to TRBD1 (5 bases). Germline V gene sequence: CDR1 DFQATT, CDR2 SNEGSKA (reference sequence). This CDR3 has 11 amino acids. The V and J ends lost 1 base and 8 bases respectively, with 8 bases between them. CDR3 nucleotides: TGCAGTGCTAGAGTGGGGCAGGAAGCTTTCTTT. It yields the protein CSARVGQEAFF.

The chain carries TRBV28 and TRBJ2-3; 9 bases line up with TRBD2. In germline, CDR1 is MDHEN, CDR2 SYDVKM. The CDR3 loop spans 17 amino acids. V shed 5 bases and J 2 bases; nucleotides not matched to a gene: 11. The CDR3: CASSPRLAVRFTDTQYF. The DNA of the CDR3 is TGTGCCAGCAGTCCTAGACTAGCGGTACGGTTCACAGATACGCAGTATTTT.

This clone was seen a few times. CDR3 region: CASSFHGLAGGVETQYF. The CDR3 bases are TGTGCCAGCAGCTTTCATGGACTAGCGGGAGGTGTAGAGACCCAGTACTTC. This chain connects TRBV7-2 to TRBJ2-5; 14 bases align to TRBD2. Per germline, CDR1 SGHTA and CDR2 FQGNSA. V lost 3 bases to trimming and J lost 4 bases; unmatched junction nucleotides: 7. CDR3 length: 17 residues.

This clone occurred a few times. Within the sample, other DNA sequences also encode this same CDR3. V usage is TRBV4-3 and J usage is TRBJ1-1; D unresolved. The CDR3 runs to 14 residues. V lost 1 base to trimming and J lost 1 base, with 7 bases between them. Germline CDR1 is LGHNA and CDR2 is YSLEER. This CDR3 reads CASSQAVRNTEAFF. The DNA of the CDR3 is TGCGCCAGCAGCCAAGCCGTGAGGAACACTGAAGCTTTCTTT.

The table lists this clone with a few counts. The sample contains more than one DNA sequence encoding this CDR3. The V call is TRBV7-2, the J call TRBJ2-3, with a possible D match to TRBD1 (6 bases). V was pared by 1 base and J by 5 bases, with 10 bases between. Germline V gene data show CDR1 as SGHTA and CDR2 as FQGNSA. This CDR3 has 14 amino acids. The CDR3 nucleotides are TGTGCCAGCAGCTTAGAAGGCAGGGGAGATACGCAGTATTTT. It is translated as CASSLEGRGDTQYF.

There are many counts of this clone. The chain employs TRBV6-1 and TRBJ2-1; D unresolved. Germline CDR1 and CDR2: MNHNS and SASEGT. The germline V and J ends were trimmed by 4 bases and 4 bases, with 8 bases remaining between them. This CDR3 comprises 13 residues. Here the CDR3 DNA reads TGTGCCAGCAGTGCGGCCTATTACAATGAGCAGTTCTTC. Protein sequence: CASSAAYYNEQFF.